The T cell receptor (beta chain) described here comes from a study of spatial heterogeneity in lung cancer. TCRdb itself ran the 5' RACE reads through MiXCR, one entry per CDR3 protein. The sample consists of 45,000 to 65,000 distinct CDR3 sequences, 7.4% of them appearing once. Time point reported: blood at routine non-recurrence follow-up after resection. Researchers sequenced whole RNA taken from tumor, nontumor lung or frozen PBMC without sorting. This clonotype was counted at least ten times. The specimen comprised PBMCs, sampled at follow-up. This TCR derives from a female donor with early-stage non-small cell lung cancer.

The CDR3 region is CATSDPGGPITDTQYF. CDR3 DNA: TGTGCCACCAGTGATCCAGGGGGTCCGATCACAGATACGCAGTATTTT. The V call is TRBV24-1, the J call TRBJ2-3; 7 bases are a match to TRBD1. This CDR3 is built from 16 residues. Germline V lookup: CDR1 KGHDR, CDR2 SFDVKD. V shed 3 bases, J shed 2 bases, and the junction held 7 bases outside the gene matches.